The 32 T cell receptor beta chains in this list originate from one sample, sequenced in a study of spatial heterogeneity in lung cancer. The sample's time point: sample taken at primary tumor resection. Unsorted samples of tumor, nontumor lung or frozen PBMC had their whole RNA sequenced. TCRdb processed the 5' RACE reads anew with MiXCR; each CDR3 protein has one entry. The sample has about 6,900 distinct CDR3 sequences, approximately 4% seen once; the top ten hold roughly 25%. The material sequenced was normal lung tissue next to the tumor, taken at surgery. The receptors originated from a female donor with early-stage non-small cell lung cancer.

By its share, this clonotype is hyperexpanded. This beta chain lies outside the target of a library built for alpha chains; its clone size means little. The rearrangement uses TRBV29-1 and TRBJ2-5; no clear D. This CDR3 has 11 amino acids. V was shortened by 7 bases and J by 5 bases, with 11 bases between the two germline ends. From germline, CDR1 is SQVTM and CDR2 ANQGSEA. Written as DNA, the CDR3 is TGCAGCGAAAAGGTCCGGGAGACCCAGTACTTC. It encodes CSEKVRETQYF.

This clonotype was seen at least ten times. Because this beta chain is a stray read in a library intended to capture alpha chains, its abundance should not be given much weight. The V call is TRBV2, the J call TRBJ2-3; 10 positions agree with TRBD2. CDR3 size: 15 residues. V was pared by 8 bases and J by 1 base, with 6 bases of the junction left unmatched. Germline CDR1 and CDR2: SNHLY and FYNNEI. The CDR3 is CASPLLAGGTDTQYF. The CDR3 nucleotides read TGTGCCAGCCCTTTGCTAGCGGGGGGCACAGATACGCAGTATTTT.

For this clonotype: Because this beta chain is a stray read in a library intended to capture alpha chains, its abundance should not be given much weight. The rearrangement links TRBV5-1 to TRBJ1-1; 7 positions match TRBD1. The CDR3 extends over 15 amino acids. Germline assignment: CDR1 SGHRS and CDR2 YFSETQ. Losses at the gene ends were 4 bases for V and 0 bases for J; bases not matched to a gene: 6. The CDR3 region is CASSPRQGLNTEAFF. The CDR3 bases are TGCGCCAGCAGCCCGAGACAGGGCCTGAACACTGAAGCTTTCTTT.

This clonotype was counted ten times or more. Being off target in a library aimed at alpha chains, this beta chain has a size of little meaning. The rearrangement joins TRBV7-9 to TRBJ1-1, with 8 bases identical to TRBD1. Germline lookup yields CDR1 SEHNR and CDR2 FQNEAQ (reference sequence). J lost 5 bases, V lost 5 bases, and 4 bases had no gene match. The CDR3 length is 13 residues. The CDR3 spells CASSRRTGTEAFF. As DNA, the CDR3 is TGTGCCAGCAGCCGACGGACAGGGACTGAAGCTTTCTTT. Combining the CDR3 with reference TRBV7-9 and TRBJ1-1 gives the whole variable domain DTGVSQNPRHKITKRGQNVTFRCDPISEHNRLYWYRQTLGQGPEFLTYFQNEAQLEKSRLLSDRFSAERPKGSFSTLEIQRTEQGDSAMYLCASSRRTGTEAFFGQGTRLTVV.

This clonotype was detected ten times or more. A library made for alpha chains picked up this beta chain off target, so its size means little. The V and J genes are TRBV2 and TRBJ1-2, with D unclear. Germline CDR1 and CDR2: SNHLY and FYNNEI. V lost 2 bases to trimming and J lost 1 base, with 8 bases between them. The CDR3 extends over 14 amino acids. CDR3 nucleotide sequence: TGTGCCAGCAGTGAATCAGGATTTAACTATGGCTACACCTTC. Translated: CASSESGFNYGYTF.

This clonotype has ten or more counts. The library was prepared for alpha chains; this beta chain is a stray read, so its frequency means little. The chain is built from TRBV5-5 and TRBJ2-2, with TRBD2 matching 7 bases. The junction had 8 bases not matched to a gene; V was cut back by 3 bases and J by 6 bases. From germline, CDR1 is SGHKS and CDR2 YYEKEE (reference sequence). The CDR3 consists of 15 residues. For the CDR3, the DNA is TGTGCCAGCAGCTGGGACTATGGCCAGGCCGGGGAGCTGTTTTTT. Encoded protein: CASSWDYGQAGELFF.

This clonotype was seen many times. This beta chain is a stray read from a library made for alpha chains; its abundance is not meaningful. The chain uses TRBV18 and TRBJ2-5; weak D call: TRBD1 (5 bases). The germline V gene has CDR1 KGHSH and CDR2 LQKENI. Between the trimmed V and J ends, which lost 3 bases and 4 bases, there was a span of 12 bases. The CDR3 is made up of 14 amino acids. CDR3 region: CASSPKRGRETQYF. CDR3 DNA: TGTGCCAGCTCACCGAAAAGGGGCCGAGAGACCCAGTACTTC.

This clonotype counts as medium-sized. This beta chain is a stray read from a library made for alpha chains; its abundance is not meaningful. The V gene is TRBV11-2, the J gene TRBJ2-4, with 7 bases that match TRBD2. Trimming at V came to 8 bases and at J to 0 bases, leaving 10 bases not matched to a gene. Looked up from germline, CDR1 is SGHAT and CDR2 is FQNNGV. This CDR3 has 16 amino acids. The CDR3 region has the DNA TGTGCCAGCTCCGGGCAGCGGGGTGTAGCCAAAAACATTCAGTACTTC. Amino acids: CASSGQRGVAKNIQYF.

In its sample, this clonotype is medium-sized. For a library built for alpha chains, this beta chain is a stray read; little rests on its size. The chain carries TRBV4-3 and TRBJ1-2; 8 bases map to TRBD1. Germline assignment: CDR1 LGHNA and CDR2 YSLEER. CDR3 length equals 16 residues. Trimming took 4 bases from V and 2 from J; bases not matched to a gene: 9. In DNA form, the CDR3 reads TGCGCCAGCAGCCCAGGTCGAGGGACAGGCAACTATGGCTACACCTTC. Translated, it gives CASSPGRGTGNYGYTF.

This clonotype is judged medium-sized. This beta chain is an unintended read in a library built for alpha chains; its size means little. V usage is TRBV6-5 and J usage is TRBJ1-1; 7 nucleotides match TRBD1. After removal of 6 bases from V and 4 bases from J, the junction contained 5 bases not matched to a gene. Germline V gives CDR1 MNHEY, CDR2 SVGAGI. The CDR3 contains 13 residues. The CDR3 nucleotides are TGTGCCAGCAGGGTAACAGGGGCCACTGAAGCTTTCTTT. Translated: CASRVTGATEAFF.

This clonotype was observed at least ten times. Being off target in a library aimed at alpha chains, this beta chain has a size of little meaning. The CDR3 loop is CAGRQGAGAEAFF. The CDR3 region has the DNA TGTGCCGGTCGACAGGGGGCAGGGGCTGAAGCTTTCTTT. The chain combines TRBV6-2 or TRBV6-3 with TRBJ1-1; 10 bases line up with TRBD1. This CDR3 has 13 amino acids. V lost 11 bases, J lost 6 bases, and 9 bases stayed unmatched. Looked up from germline, CDR1 is MNHEY and CDR2 is SVGEGT.

In its sample, this clonotype ranks as medium-sized. A library made for alpha chains picked up this beta chain off target, so its size means little. The chain joins TRBV4-3 to TRBJ2-3; 7 bases map to TRBD2. CDR1 and CDR2 from the germline V gene are LGHNA and YSLEER. There are 15 residues in the CDR3. The ends lost 4 bases at V and 2 bases at J; junction bases unmatched: 6. CDR3 coding DNA: TGCGCCAGCAGCCTAGCGGGCCGGGACACAGATACGCAGTATTTT. It yields the protein CASSLAGRDTDTQYF.

This clonotype appeared many times. This beta chain turned up in a library designed for alpha chains; as an off-target read, its abundance says little. This chain joins TRBV2 and TRBJ1-5, with a weak D call TRBD1 (5 bases). The CDR3 is 15 amino acids. The germline V gene encodes CDR1 SNHLY and CDR2 FYNNEI. Trimming stripped 4 bases from V and 6 bases from J, with 16 bases between. CDR3 amino acids: CASSGGSAGSQPQHF. The CDR3 DNA reads as TGTGCCAGCAGTGGGGGGTCTGCGGGGAGTCAGCCCCAGCATTTT. The entire variable domain, with the rest obtained from reference TRBV2 and TRBJ1-5, is as follows: EPEVTQTPSHQVTQMGQEVILRCVPISNHLYFYWYRQILGQKVEFLVSFYNNEISEKSEIFDDQFSVERPDGSNFTLKIRSTKLEDSAMYFCASSGGSAGSQPQHFGDGTRLSIL.

This clonotype has a count of ten or more. Because the library targeted alpha chains, this beta chain is an off-target read whose size means little. This chain connects TRBV12-3 or TRBV12-4 to TRBJ2-1; D gene uncertain. This CDR3 is 15 amino acids long. Trimming shortened V by 3 bases and J by 2 bases, and 11 bases separated the two germline ends. CDR3 protein: CASSFARLPYNEQFF. The CDR3 region has the DNA TGTGCCAGCAGTTTCGCACGGCTCCCCTACAATGAGCAGTTCTTC.

This clonotype was counted many times. Within a library made for alpha chains, this beta chain is off target, and its count is uninformative. The chain employs TRBV27 and TRBJ2-7; the D gene is possibly TRBD2 (7 bases). Germline lookup yields CDR1 MNHEY and CDR2 SMNVEV (reference sequence). V was shortened by 7 bases and J by 9 bases, with 19 bases between the two germline ends. This CDR3 is built from 13 residues. CDR3 coding DNA: TGTGCCAGCAACGCTTACAGGGAGGGAAGGCAGTACTTC. It specifies CASNAYREGRQYF.

This clonotype was picked up many times. This beta chain represents an off-target read in a library built for alpha chains; its size is of limited meaning. The J gene is TRBJ2-3, the V gene TRBV9; 7 bases fit TRBD2. The V segment lost 1 base and the J segment 4 bases; nucleotides outside the gene matches: 9. The CDR3 totals 16 residues. CDR1 and CDR2 from the germline V gene are SGDLS and YYNGEE. This CDR3 is CASSVSGGGSADTQYF. Written as DNA, the CDR3 is TGTGCCAGCAGCGTATCGGGGGGTGGAAGTGCAGATACGCAGTATTTT. Combining the CDR3 with reference TRBV9 and TRBJ2-3 gives the whole variable domain DSGVTQTPKHLITATGQRVTLRCSPRSGDLSVYWYQQSLDQGLQFLIQYYNGEERAKGNILERFSAQQFPDLHSELNLSSLELGDSALYFCASSVSGGGSADTQYFGPGTRLTVL.

At least ten counts were recorded for this clonotype. Being off target in a library aimed at alpha chains, this beta chain has a size of little meaning. V usage is TRBV6-1 and J usage is TRBJ2-5, with D possibly matching TRBD2 (5 bases). Germline V gene data show CDR1 as MNHNS and CDR2 as SASEGT. Trimming stripped 1 base from V and 5 bases from J, with 11 bases between. The CDR3 has 14 residues. The CDR3 region is CASSEGRAGETQYF. The CDR3 coding sequence is TGTGCCAGCAGTGAAGGACGGGCGGGCGAGACCCAGTACTTC.

This clonotype was observed many times. This beta chain slipped into a library made for alpha chains as a stray read, so its size is not meaningful. The chain combines TRBV3-1 with TRBJ2-1; 12 positions match TRBD2. V shed 4 bases and J 7 bases; nucleotides not matched to a gene: 11. This CDR3 contains 17 residues. Looked up from germline, CDR1 is LGHDT and CDR2 is YNNKEL (reference sequence). CDR3 sequence (DNA): TGTGCCAGCAGCCCCGGTGCTAGCGGGGGGGCCAGGAATGAGCAGTTCTTC. Residues: CASSPGASGGARNEQFF.

In its sample, this clonotype ranks as medium-sized. Since it is a stray read in a library aimed at alpha chains, this beta chain has a size that is not meaningful. J is TRBJ1-1 and V is TRBV12-3 or TRBV12-4; 7 bases are shared with TRBD1. With V trimmed by 3 bases and J by 5 bases, 9 bases remained unmatched. CDR3 length: 15 amino acids. DNA for the CDR3: TGTGCCAGCAGTTTGAACCCCAGGGGGAGGACTGAAGCTTTCTTT. It codes for CASSLNPRGRTEAFF.

As regards this clonotype: This beta chain is a stray read from a library made for alpha chains; its abundance is not meaningful. The CDR3 DNA reads as TGTGCCAGCAGCCGGTTTCTAGCGGGGGGCCTCCCTAGCACAGATACGCAGTATTTT. Translated, it gives CASSRFLAGGLPSTDTQYF. This chain uses TRBV11-2 with TRBJ2-3; 11 bases line up with TRBD2. The germline CDR1 and CDR2 sequences are SGHAT and FQNNGV. This CDR3 comprises 19 residues. J gave up 0 bases and V 5 bases, and 13 bases lay outside the gene matches. Complete variable domain (other parts from reference TRBV11-2 and TRBJ2-3): EAGVAQSPRYKIIEKRQSVAFWCNPISGHATLYWYQQILGQGPKLLIQFQNNGVVDDSQLPKDRFSAERLKGVDSTLKIQPAKLEDSAVYLCASSRFLAGGLPSTDTQYFGPGTRLTVL.

In its sample, this clonotype ranks as medium-sized (0.01 to 0.1%). The size of this beta chain means little, since it is a stray read in a library made for alpha chains. The chain couples TRBV28 to TRBJ2-1; TRBD1 matches at 9 bases. Per germline, CDR1 MDHEN and CDR2 SYDVKM. V trimming: 6 bases; J trimming: 9 bases; junction bases outside the gene matches: 9. The CDR3 has 14 amino acids. CDR3 residues: CASSLTGGGGEQFF. DNA for the CDR3: TGTGCCAGCAGCTTAACAGGGGGCGGAGGTGAGCAGTTCTTC. The whole variable domain, remainder taken from reference TRBV28 and TRBJ2-1, is DVKVTQSSRYLVKRTGEKVFLECVQDMDHENMFWYRQDPGLGLRLIYFSYDVKMKEKGDIPEGYSVSREKKERFSLILESASTNQTSMYLCASSLTGGGGEQFFGPGTRLTVL.

At least ten counts were recorded for this clonotype. Found in a library prepared for alpha chains, this beta chain is an off-target read, and its abundance has little meaning. V is TRBV6-2 or TRBV6-3 and J is TRBJ1-2; D possibly corresponds to TRBD1 (6 bases). Trimming stripped 6 bases from V and 2 bases from J, with 28 bases between. Germline lookup yields CDR1 MNHEY and CDR2 SVGEGT. The CDR3 has 19 amino acids. As DNA, the CDR3 is TGTGCCAGCAGCCAAGTTACTTTTTTACGACAGGAAAACAACTATGGCTACACCTTC. This codes for CASSQVTFLRQENNYGYTF.

This clonotype is medium-sized. One junction end disagrees with the germline gene, perhaps due to a read error. In a library made to pick up alpha chains, this beta chain is a stray read with a size that means little. The chain links TRBV4-3 to TRBJ1-2; tentative D call: TRBD1 (5 bases). From germline, CDR1 is LGHNA and CDR2 YSLEER. CDR3 size: 14 residues. CDR3 region: CASSPGRLNDGYTF. CDR3 DNA: TGCGCCAGCAGCCCGGGACGGCTTAACGATGGCTACACCTTC.

By sample share, this clonotype is medium-sized. This beta chain is a stray read from a library made for alpha chains; its abundance is not meaningful. This sequence joins TRBV5-1 and TRBJ1-1; D unresolved. Germline CDR1 and CDR2: SGHRS and YFSETQ. The CDR3 consists of 13 residues. V lost 4 bases to trimming and J lost 6 bases, with 13 bases between them. This CDR3 is CASSLSGRPEAFF. The CDR3 nucleotides are TGCGCCAGCAGCCTTTCGGGCCGGCCTGAAGCTTTCTTT.

Many counts were recorded for this clonotype. Because this beta chain is a stray read in a library intended to capture alpha chains, its abundance should not be given much weight. The chain couples TRBV20-1 to TRBJ2-3, with D possibly TRBD2 on 5 matching bases. CDR3 size: 15 residues. Germline CDR1 reads DFQATT; CDR2 reads SNEGSKA (reference sequence). V lost 0 bases and J 5 bases, leaving 15 bases between the germline ends. CDR3 region: CSARDRRGPGDTQYF. The CDR3 coding sequence is TGCAGTGCTAGAGATCGAAGAGGGCCCGGAGATACGCAGTATTTT.

The table lists this clonotype with many counts. The library was built for alpha chains, so this beta chain is an off-target read and its size means little. The V call is TRBV5-1, the J call TRBJ2-3, with D perhaps given as TRBD1 or TRBD2 (5 bases each). The CDR3 runs 15 residues. V lost 4 bases and J 6 bases, leaving 18 bases between the germline ends. Germline V CDR1 and CDR2: SGHRS, YFSETQ. The CDR3 nucleotides are TGCGCCAGCAGCCTCCGGGACCCAAAAATGGATACGCAGTATTTT. This translates into CASSLRDPKMDTQYF.

This clonotype was picked up many times. A library made for alpha chains picked up this beta chain off target, so its size means little. This chain links TRBV20-1 with TRBJ2-3, with D maybe TRBD1 (5 bases). Trimming left V 5 bases short and J 1 base short, with 10 bases between. The CDR3 is made up of 13 amino acids. Germline V gene data show CDR1 as DFQATT and CDR2 as SNEGSKA (reference sequence). The CDR3 nucleotides are TGCAGTGCTCCCAGGGCCCGCACAGATACGCAGTATTTT. It is translated as CSAPRARTDTQYF.

This clonotype was seen repeatedly, ten times or more. Being off target in a library aimed at alpha chains, this beta chain has a size of little meaning. V gene TRBV7-9 combines with J gene TRBJ1-6, with D tentatively TRBD1 (6 bases). Trimming pared 4 bases from V and 9 bases from J, leaving 13 bases between. This CDR3 contains 14 residues. From germline, CDR1 is SEHNR and CDR2 FQNEAQ (reference sequence). CDR3 coding DNA: TGTGCCAGCAGCTCCAAGGACAGTCGTTCACCCCTCCACTTT. Translation: CASSSKDSRSPLHF.

By share, this clonotype ranks as medium-sized. The library was designed around alpha chains, so this beta chain is a stray read whose abundance carries little weight. The V and J genes are TRBV7-9 and TRBJ1-4; 10 bases line up with TRBD1. CDR1 is SEHNR, CDR2 FQNEAQ, per germline (reference sequence). The CDR3 sequence is 16 residues long. V shed 5 bases and J 4 bases; nucleotides not matched to a gene: 7. This CDR3 is CASSASRTGGNEKLFF. CDR3 nucleotides: TGTGCCAGCAGCGCATCCCGGACAGGGGGTAATGAAAAACTGTTTTTT. Full variable domain (outside the CDR3, taken from reference TRBV7-9 and TRBJ1-4): DTGVSQNPRHKITKRGQNVTFRCDPISEHNRLYWYRQTLGQGPEFLTYFQNEAQLEKSRLLSDRFSAERPKGSFSTLEIQRTEQGDSAMYLCASSASRTGGNEKLFFGSGTQLSVL.

This clonotype was detected ten times or more. The size of this beta chain means little, since it is a stray read in a library made for alpha chains. The CDR3 region is CASSSPQGDGTDTQYF. The CDR3 bases are TGTGCCAGCAGTTCTCCCCAGGGGGATGGAACAGATACGCAGTATTTT. V gene TRBV28 combines with J gene TRBJ2-3, with 7 bases that match TRBD1. The V gene's germline CDR1 is MDHEN and CDR2 SYDVKM. V was pared by 4 bases and J by 3 bases, with 10 bases of the junction left unmatched. CDR3 length equals 16 residues.

Notes on this clonotype: For a library built for alpha chains, this beta chain is a stray read; little rests on its size. V and J are TRBV12-3 or TRBV12-4 and TRBJ2-5; D is perhaps TRBD1 or TRBD2 (5 bases each). This CDR3 spans 14 amino acids. The V end lost 4 bases, the J end lost 1 base, and 10 bases lay between the germline ends. DNA of the CDR3: TGTGCCAGCAGTTCTACCGGGACCCAAGAGACCCAGTACTTC. This encodes CASSSTGTQETQYF.

This clonotype was recorded many times. This beta chain represents an off-target read in a library built for alpha chains; its size is of limited meaning. In nucleotides, the CDR3 is TGTGCCAGTAGTATTGGGCGGGGTGATGAGCAGTTCTTC. This encodes CASSIGRGDEQFF. V usage is TRBV19 and J usage is TRBJ2-1, with D possibly matching TRBD2 (6 bases). Germline values: CDR1 LNHDA, CDR2 SQIVND (reference sequence). The V end lost 3 bases, the J end lost 8 bases, and 11 bases lay between the germline ends. The CDR3 runs to 13 residues.